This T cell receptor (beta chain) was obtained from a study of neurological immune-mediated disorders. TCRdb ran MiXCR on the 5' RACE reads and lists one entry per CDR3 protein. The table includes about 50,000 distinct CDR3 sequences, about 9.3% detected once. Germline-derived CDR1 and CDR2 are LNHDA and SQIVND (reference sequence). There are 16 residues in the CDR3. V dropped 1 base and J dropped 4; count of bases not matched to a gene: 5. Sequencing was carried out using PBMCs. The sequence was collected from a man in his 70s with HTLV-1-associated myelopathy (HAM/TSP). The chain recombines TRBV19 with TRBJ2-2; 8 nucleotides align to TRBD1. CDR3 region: CASSIVGQVTTGELFF. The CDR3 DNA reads TGTGCCAGTAGTATAGTGGGACAGGTCACCACCGGGGAGCTGTTTTTT.